What follows describes a single T cell receptor beta chain. This clone was detected once. The clone's antigen remains unknown. Per-base qualities were not stored, and no clone one base away is much larger. CDR1 and CDR2 (MNHNS, SASEGT) derive from the germline V gene. The junction shows trimming of 2 bases on V and 1 base on J, plus 9 bases between the germline ends. The CDR3 runs 15 residues from the cysteine to the phenylalanine. Of the read, only the CDR3 DNA is kept; its 45 bases are in frame from base 1. The source of the sample is a study of cytomegalovirus exposure and HLA in healthy donors (dated by TCRdb to the late 2010s). In the study overall: An earlier analysis of approximately 550 of the donors reported 250 to 350 Gb of sequence data and more than 90 million unique TCR beta sequences from 150 million to 200 million T cells. About 280 gigabases of sequencing data and around 80 million unique TCR sequences made up an early release that covered about 640 HLA-typed donors. Of the roughly 400 genotyped donors, 65% to 90% fell in the genetic ancestry cluster associated with self-reported Caucasian donors. The study aimed to test whether cataloging public T cell receptors could reveal signatures of past pathogen exposure. The study profiled the T cell repertoires of hundreds of subjects by immunosequencing and related them to cytomegalovirus serostatus. A separate validation cohort of over 95 different subjects was used in addition to the 666-subject first cohort. To predict cytomegalovirus infection status, the study brought together high-throughput TCR immunosequencing, statistical association of individual TCRs with disease status, and machine learning. A later analysis re-analyzed previously published TCR beta repertoires from 660 or so donors and added high-resolution HLA genotyping to study TCR occurrence patterns. In the later analysis, no new phenotypic data were used to find candidate immune exposures; instead, reliance was placed on TCR beta sequences and their occurrence across donors. An earlier analysis of roughly 580 of the donors used high-throughput TCR beta sequencing to judge whether each TCR beta V gene segment behaved as functional or pseudogenic. Donor age, sex, ethnicity and CMV serostatus were compiled together with the repertoire data. Genome-wide SNP genotypes for about three fifths of the roughly 670 donors were used in a later genetic analysis, which treated that subset as a discovery cohort. Every repertoire in the discovery cohort had been generated on one and the same sequencing platform. HLA typing covered class I and class II loci at four-digit resolution. The number of typed donors differed by locus: 629-630 for A, B, C, DRB1 and DQB1; some 500 for DQA1; some 610 for DPA1; and about 450 for DPB1. Five DR-DQ haplotypes were handled as single units for association and clustering, since linkage in the cohort was strong. Across around 400 genotyped donors of the cohort, an average of about 240,000 unique TCR beta nucleotide sequences per donor were sequenced, and approximately 17% of those sequences were non-productive.

What the work shows at the level of the full study, not this receptor alone: CMV serostatus was the only immune exposure information available for the cohort. In a later analysis, several top co-occurrence clusters were reported to appear linked to parvovirus B19, influenza, CMV and Epstein-Barr virus. Some IMGT-functional V segments, including TRBV6-2 and TRBV6-3, could not be distinguished by the 87-base-pair reads and were therefore excluded. In a later analysis, TCR association rates were found to vary across HLA loci, with the most associated TCRs seen for DRB1 alleles and the fewest for HLA-C alleles. A cluster of highly shared sequence variants was judged likely to represent a technical artifact of the sequencing pipeline. A later genetic analysis associated a missense DCLRE1C variant with V-gene and J-gene trimming of TCR beta chains, and an independent cohort replicated the association. Because HLA typing was missing for some donors at each locus, association tests included only the typed subset. When HLA alleles, especially DR and DQ, strongly co-occurred, TCR associations were difficult to assign to individual alleles. According to a later analysis, most CMV-associated TCR beta chains appeared to be HLA-restricted, and the HLA associations seemed to be driven largely by CMV exposure. The authors suggested that the approach could potentially be extended to other disease states and immunological phenotypes. According to a later genetic analysis, donors in an Asian-associated ancestry cluster had fewer N-insertions in productive TCRs than the roughly 670-donor mean. Only TCR beta chains were sequenced in this cohort, and the absence of alpha or paired-chain data limited detectable features. Across donors, most TCR sequences were observed very rarely, whereas some public TCRs were present in many individuals. Correlated functional status among segregating V segments might be attributable to linkage disequilibrium, but an unknown experimental factor could not be ruled out. The study listed approximately 160 TCR beta chains as associated with cytomegalovirus. The presence/absence analyses assumed that sequencing depth was roughly uniform across donors, and that assumption may not be true. In both the original and validation cohorts, the classifier was reported to diagnose cytomegalovirus status with high specificity and sensitivity. In a later analysis, HLA-associated TCR beta chains showed more clonal expansion and lower generation probabilities than non-associated chains that were equally common. A further reported finding was that TCR beta sequences accurately predicted the HLA-A and HLA-B alleles for most subjects in the first cohort. The earlier analysis of some 540 of the donors excluded 15 to 20 rarely observed V segments, including chromosome 9 orphons, because counts were too low. A later analysis associated about 16,000 TCR beta sequences with specific HLA alleles at a false discovery rate of 0.05. Broadly in line with IMGT annotations, most TCR beta V segments showed up in productive rearrangements about 87% or about 30% of the time in an earlier analysis of 450 to 600 of the donors. A few of the identified cytomegalovirus-associated TCR beta chains were confirmed in vitro to be specific for cytomegalovirus antigens.

Library method: the immunoSEQ multiplex PCR assay. A mixture of 60 forward primers for TCR Vbeta segments and 13 reverse primers for TCR Jbeta segments was used in the multiplex PCR. A multiplex PCR assay on genomic DNA amplified the CDR3 region of rearranged TCR beta genes. On the Illumina HiSeq System, the amplified TCR beta libraries were sequenced as 87-base-pair reads. Concerning the study's data processing: A later analysis tallied 75 million to 85 million unique TCR beta chains across the 666 repertoires, and about 10 million of those chains were shared by two or more donors. Raw reads were error-corrected and collapsed into unique sequences by a nearest-neighbor algorithm in which closely related sequences were merged to remove PCR and sequencing errors. Alignment of CDR3 sequences to IMGT reference sequences was used to assign V, D and J gene segments. For a sequence to be retained, a match of at least six nucleotides was required to both a V gene segment and a J gene segment. A rearrangement counted as productive if the CDR3 had no stop codons and remained in frame with V and J, and every other rearrangement counted as non-productive. CDR3 was defined by IMGT convention, running from the second conserved V-encoded cysteine to the conserved J-encoded phenylalanine. In an earlier analysis of just under 600 of the donors, sequences lacking an unambiguous match to a single V gene segment were excluded. In an earlier analysis of a few hundred of the donors, a V segment was called functional when productive rearrangements were above 56.7%, and segregating when the standard deviation between donors exceeded 5%. To diagnose cytomegalovirus status from the catalog of TCR beta chain sequences, a statistical classification framework was built. V and J gene assignment, in a later analysis, came from comparing TCR nucleotide sequences with IMGT/GENE-DB human TR gene sequences. In a later analysis, CDR3 sequences and most-parsimonious VDJ recombination scenarios were assigned using the TCRdist pipeline. In a later analysis, every TCR beta chain was defined by the combination of its CDR3 amino acid sequence and its V-gene family, and reads without a unique V-gene family were dropped. In a later analysis, fewer than 600 highly shared, low-generation-probability nucleotide sequences were removed to address suspected cross-contamination and a sequencing artifact. In a later analysis, a clonal expansion index for each public chain was calculated from normalized within-repertoire ranks of inferred template counts. A later analysis computed generation probabilities with a VDJ recombination model fitted to out-of-frame rearrangements, and checked the results against IGoR. A later analysis scored TCR-TCR, TCR-HLA and TCR-CMV co-occurrence with hypergeometric tests, applying a repertoire-size bias correction to TCR pairs. A later analysis estimated false discovery rates by permuting HLA or CMV assignments 20 times. A later analysis grouped co-occurring TCRs with DBSCAN, adding TCRdist sequence similarity when clustering within HLA-allele-positive subsets. For co-occurrence clustering, repertoires with fewer than 30,000 or more than 120,000 public chains were excluded, along with five repertoires with anomalous nucleotide sharing. Entries here come from immuneACCESS through TCRdb and include only in-frame sequences with V and J called. Some clones fail to appear in such tables; in the studies checked, an unresolved V gene covers under half of the shortfall, and the cause of the remainder is unknown. For V, J and clone size, that table is used; D and trimming come from the DNA. This sample gives approximately 200,000 clones in total; around 85% of them show up just once. Together, the top ten hold less than 2.5% of the sample.

In total, more than 500 healthy bone marrow donors made up the cohort. Cohort members were all nominally healthy when sampled, although unrecorded immune exposures were likely present. The donor was CMV seronegative and was included in the group of a few hundred seronegative cohort members. Every donor gave a peripheral blood sample, and the peripheral blood mononuclear cells from that sample were used for TCR beta sequencing. Genomic DNA was extracted from the blood cell samples with the Qiagen DNeasy Blood Extraction Kit. The chain is made from TRBV6-1 and TRBJ1-5; the D gene is unclear. The sample taken for sequencing was PBMCs. This TCR derives from a woman aged 45-65 years in good health and CMV-seronegative. The nucleotides read TGTGCCAGCAGTGAACTGCCAGTAAGCAATCAGCCCCAGCATTTT. It translates to CASSELPVSNQPQHF.